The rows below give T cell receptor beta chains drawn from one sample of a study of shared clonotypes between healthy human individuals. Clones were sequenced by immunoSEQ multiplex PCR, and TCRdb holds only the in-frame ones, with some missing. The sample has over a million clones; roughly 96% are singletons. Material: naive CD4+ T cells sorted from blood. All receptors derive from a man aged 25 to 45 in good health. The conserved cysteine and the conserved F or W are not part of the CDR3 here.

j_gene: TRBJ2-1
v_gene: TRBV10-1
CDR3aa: ASSARVGNEQF

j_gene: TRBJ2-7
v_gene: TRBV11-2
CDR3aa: ASSLSSGISYEQY

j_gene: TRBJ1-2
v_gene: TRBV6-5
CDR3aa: ASSYSRGVGYGYT

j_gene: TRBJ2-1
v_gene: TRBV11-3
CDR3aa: ASSLVDTAEQF

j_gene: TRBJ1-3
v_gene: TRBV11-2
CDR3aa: ASSLLGIGGNTIY

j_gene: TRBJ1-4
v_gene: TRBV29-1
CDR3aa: SVQIGGGAGQLF

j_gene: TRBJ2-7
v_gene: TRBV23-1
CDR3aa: ASSHYYRRGTYEQY

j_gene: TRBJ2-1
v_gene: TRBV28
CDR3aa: ASSLTGARNEQF

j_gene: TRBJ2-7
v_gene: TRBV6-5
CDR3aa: ASSSPGLPSEQY

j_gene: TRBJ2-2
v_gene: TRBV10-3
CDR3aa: AISEETSGSGSTGELF

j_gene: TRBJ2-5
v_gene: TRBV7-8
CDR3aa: ASRHRASGRGVGETQY

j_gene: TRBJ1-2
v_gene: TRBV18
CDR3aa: ASSPDGDSGYT

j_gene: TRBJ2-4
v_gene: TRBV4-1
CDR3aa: ASSVPGRPHGIQY

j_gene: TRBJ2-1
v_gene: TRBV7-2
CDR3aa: ASSLAGVNEQF

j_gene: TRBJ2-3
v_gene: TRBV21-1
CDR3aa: ASSKRERGTDTQY

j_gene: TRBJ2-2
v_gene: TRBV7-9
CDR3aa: ASSLTRGNTGELF

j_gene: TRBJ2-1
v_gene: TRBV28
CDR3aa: ASSAGGRVGEQF